These 29 T cell receptor beta chains share one sample of origin, sequenced in a study of blood T cell repertoires in COVID-19. Clones were read by immunoSEQ multiplex PCR, and TCRdb kept only the in-frame ones, dropping some. The sample has approximately 280,000 clones; about 89% are singletons. The sequencing input was peripheral blood. These receptors originate from a man aged 45-60 years with acute or convalescent COVID-19.

This chain links TRBV7-9 with TRBJ1-1, with 11 bases that match TRBD1. The CDR3 spans 16 residues. V lost 1 base and J lost 5; bases outside the gene matches: 6. Germline V gene data show CDR1 as SEHNR and CDR2 as FQNEAQ (reference sequence). In DNA, the CDR3 is TGTGCCAGCAGCTTAGGAAGGGACAGGGGGAGGACTGAAGCTTTCTTT. Protein product: CASSLGRDRGRTEAFF.

As DNA, the CDR3 is TGTGCCAGCAGCTCTGGCTACAGGGGGTCCTACGAGCAGTACTTC. The encoded protein is CASSSGYRGSYEQYF. This chain links TRBV7-8 with TRBJ2-7, with 8 positions matching TRBD1. CDR3 length: 15 amino acids. Trimming took 4 bases from V and 1 from J; bases not matched to a gene: 6. The germline gives CDR1 SGHVS, CDR2 FQNEAQ.

The V call is TRBV11-2, the J call TRBJ2-7; 7 bases fit TRBD2. The CDR3 runs to 14 residues. The ends lost 3 bases at V and 4 bases at J; junction bases unmatched: 6. Germline-derived CDR1 and CDR2 are SGHAT and FQNNGV. The CDR3 is CASSFRQGGYEQYF. DNA for the CDR3: TGTGCCAGCAGCTTTAGGCAGGGAGGGTACGAGCAGTACTTC.

The chain links TRBV27 to TRBJ2-5; 10 bases line up with TRBD1. Germline CDR1 MNHEY, CDR2 SMNVEV (reference sequence). Trimming cost V 0 bases and J 3 bases; bases outside gene matches: 7. CDR3 length: 17 amino acids. The CDR3 loop is CASSLSLPGTGEETQYF. CDR3 nucleotide sequence: TGTGCCAGCAGTTTATCCCTCCCCGGGACAGGGGAAGAGACCCAGTACTTC.

The chain employs TRBV5-1 and TRBJ2-5; 13 bases map to TRBD2. This CDR3 is built from 16 residues. Trimming cost V 1 base and J 5 bases; bases outside gene matches: 5. From germline, CDR1 is SGHRS and CDR2 YFSETQ. The CDR3 region has the DNA TGCGCCAGCAGCTTGACTAGCGGGGGGGTTTTGGAGACCCAGTACTTC. Translation: CASSLTSGGVLETQYF.

The genes are TRBV6-5 and TRBJ2-2; 8 bases are a match to TRBD1. The CDR3 runs to 15 residues. CDR1 is MNHEY, CDR2 SVGAGI, per germline. Trimming removed 6 bases from V and 3 bases from J; junction bases left unmatched: 6. CDR3 nucleotides: TGTGCCAGCAGAACCGGGACAGGTTACACCGGGGAGCTGTTTTTT. Translated: CASRTGTGYTGELFF.

The chain uses TRBV4-1 and TRBJ1-1; D is unresolved. The CDR3 is made up of 14 amino acids. Germline CDR1 and CDR2: MGHRA and YSYEKL. The V and J ends lost 1 base and 2 bases respectively, with 8 bases between them. The CDR3 reads CASSQVEGNTEAFF. The DNA of the CDR3 is TGCGCCAGCAGCCAAGTTGAGGGAAACACTGAAGCTTTCTTT.

This clone was counted between two and nine times. V usage is TRBV10-3 and J usage is TRBJ1-3, with D hard to call. Germline-derived CDR1 and CDR2 are ENHRY and SYGVKD. CDR3 length equals 15 residues. The ends were cut back, 0 bases at V and 0 bases at J, with 6 bases in the middle. The CDR3 sequence is CAISESTVSGNTIYF. DNA for the CDR3: TGTGCCATCAGTGAGTCAACAGTCTCTGGAAACACCATATATTTT.

The chain joins TRBV9 to TRBJ2-3, with 8 nucleotides matching TRBD2. The ends lost 0 bases at V and 5 bases at J; junction bases unmatched: 2. This CDR3 contains 14 residues. Germline CDR1 and CDR2: SGDLS and YYNGEE. CDR3 nucleotide sequence: TGTGCCAGCAGCGTAGCAAGCGGGGGAGATACGCAGTATTTT. Its protein product is CASSVASGGDTQYF. Supplemented by reference TRBV9 and TRBJ2-3, the full variable domain reads DSGVTQTPKHLITATGQRVTLRCSPRSGDLSVYWYQQSLDQGLQFLIQYYNGEERAKGNILERFSAQQFPDLHSELNLSSLELGDSALYFCASSVASGGDTQYFGPGTRLTVL.

This rearrangement joins TRBV19 to TRBJ1-1; perhaps TRBD1 as D (6 bases). CDR3 size: 15 residues. Trimming shortened V by 4 bases and J by 2 bases, and 14 bases separated the two germline ends. Germline V CDR1 and CDR2: LNHDA, SQIVND (reference sequence). For the CDR3, the DNA is TGTGCCAGTAGTAACATTGGGGGGGCTAACACTGAAGCTTTCTTT. Protein sequence: CASSNIGGANTEAFF.

The V gene is TRBV19, the J gene TRBJ2-2; D is undetermined. The CDR3 contains 14 residues. Germline lookup yields CDR1 LNHDA and CDR2 SQIVND (reference sequence). The germline V and J ends were trimmed by 1 base and 6 bases, with 9 bases remaining between them. The CDR3, as DNA: TGTGCCAGTAGTATAGTAGGAGAGGCCGGGGAGCTGTTTTTT. Its protein product is CASSIVGEAGELFF.

The rearrangement uses TRBV10-3 and TRBJ1-1, with D possibly TRBD1 on 5 matching bases. The CDR3 is 13 amino acids. Trimming pared 2 bases from V and 1 base from J, leaving 5 bases between. Germline-derived CDR1 and CDR2 are ENHRY and SYGVKD. The CDR3 region has the DNA TGTGCCATCAGTGAGACAGGGAACACTGAAGCTTTCTTT. It translates to CAISETGNTEAFF.

The chain recombines TRBV12-3 or TRBV12-4 with TRBJ1-1, with D unclear. The CDR3 loop spans 13 amino acids. The ends were cut back, 6 bases at V and 10 bases at J, with 18 bases in the middle. CDR3 sequence (DNA): TGTGCCAGCAGCCTCGATCAGATATTTGGAGCTTTCTTT. It is translated as CASSLDQIFGAFF.

The chain uses TRBV11-1 and TRBJ2-5, with D perhaps TRBD1 (5 bases). This CDR3 region has 12 residues. Trimming stripped 2 bases from V and 9 bases from J, with 10 bases between. Germline values: CDR1 SGHAT, CDR2 FQDESV (reference sequence). CDR3 DNA: TGTGCCAGCAGCTTATCAGGGAAGGCCCAGTACTTC. Its protein is CASSLSGKAQYF. Full variable domain (remainder filled in from reference TRBV11-1 and TRBJ2-5): EAEVAQSPRYKITEKSQAVAFWCDPISGHATLYWYRQILGQGPELLVQFQDESVVDDSQLPKDRFSAERLKGVDSTLKIQPAELGDSAMYLCASSLSGKAQYFGPGTRLLVL.

This chain links TRBV4-2 with TRBJ2-1, with 9 positions matching TRBD2. After removal of 4 bases from V and 7 bases from J, the junction contained 11 bases not matched to a gene. There are 16 residues in the CDR3. Germline CDR1 and CDR2: LGHNA and YNFKEQ. The CDR3 sequence is CASSLGVIAGANEQFF. As DNA, the CDR3 is TGTGCCAGCAGCCTAGGAGTAATAGCGGGGGCAAATGAGCAGTTCTTC.

In its sample, this clone was seen a few times. V gene TRBV19 combines with J gene TRBJ1-4; possible D gene TRBD1, 5 bases. V was cut by 0 bases and J by 8 bases, with 19 bases left in between. Looked up from germline, CDR1 is LNHDA and CDR2 is SQIVND (reference sequence). The CDR3 is 17 residues long. The CDR3 nucleotides read TGTGCCAGTAGTATAGACATCCAGGGACCAGGGAGGGAAAAACTGTTTTTT. It yields the protein CASSIDIQGPGREKLFF.

This chain joins TRBV27 and TRBJ1-6; D is possibly TRBD1 (6 bases). The V gene's germline CDR1 is MNHEY and CDR2 SMNVEV (reference sequence). The CDR3 has 15 amino acids. Trimming shortened V by 1 base and J by 7 bases, and 11 bases separated the two germline ends. The chain's CDR3 is CASSLLRQGNSPLHF. CDR3 nucleotides: TGTGCCAGCAGTTTATTGAGGCAGGGGAATTCACCCCTCCACTTT.

This clone was observed a handful of times. The chain couples TRBV5-5 to TRBJ1-4, with D maybe TRBD1 (6 bases). Germline assignment: CDR1 SGHKS and CDR2 YYEKEE (reference sequence). The germline V and J ends were trimmed by 4 bases and 4 bases, with 20 bases remaining between them. CDR3 length: 17 residues. Written as DNA, the CDR3 is TGTGCCAGCAGCCCGGGGGGCGGGTTCGCGGATAATGAAAAACTGTTTTTT. Its protein product is CASSPGGGFADNEKLFF. Using reference TRBV5-5 and TRBJ1-4 for the parts outside the CDR3, the full variable domain is DAGVTQSPTHLIKTRGQQVTLRCSPISGHKSVSWYQQVLGQGPQFIFQYYEKEERGRGNFPDRFSARQFPNYSSELNVNALLLGDSALYLCASSPGGGFADNEKLFFGSGTQLSVL.

This clone was seen a handful of times. The chain carries TRBV3-1 (or the pseudogene TRBV3-2) and TRBJ2-3; 14 bases line up with TRBD2. The junction had 3 bases not matched to a gene; V was cut back by 4 bases and J by 3 bases. CDR1 is LGHDT and CDR2 is YNNKEL in the germline V gene (reference sequence). The CDR3 spans 16 residues. CDR3 DNA sequence: TGTGCCAGCAGCCCACGACTAGCGGGGGGGACAGATACGCAGTATTTT. It is translated as CASSPRLAGGTDTQYF.

This chain links TRBV5-5 with TRBJ1-6; TRBD1 matches 9 bases. The CDR3 runs 16 residues. V trimming: 4 bases; J trimming: 9 bases; junction bases outside the gene matches: 11. The V gene's germline CDR1 is SGHKS and CDR2 YYEKEE (reference sequence). DNA of the CDR3: TGTGCCAGCAGCGTAACCGGGACAGGGTATGGTTCACCCCTCCACTTT. Its translation: CASSVTGTGYGSPLHF. The complete variable domain, with remaining parts taken from reference TRBV5-5 and TRBJ1-6, reads DAGVTQSPTHLIKTRGQQVTLRCSPISGHKSVSWYQQVLGQGPQFIFQYYEKEERGRGNFPDRFSARQFPNYSSELNVNALLLGDSALYLCASSVTGTGYGSPLHFGNGTRLTVT.

The chain combines TRBV19 with TRBJ2-7; TRBD1 matches 8 bases. Germline loops: CDR1 LNHDA, CDR2 SQIVND (reference sequence). V gave up 4 bases and J gave up 5 bases; unmatched junction bases: 10. The CDR3 has 15 residues. CDR3 protein: CASSTGQGFLNEQYF. The CDR3, as DNA: TGTGCCAGTAGTACCGGACAGGGATTTTTAAACGAGCAGTACTTC.

The rearrangement joins TRBV29-1 to TRBJ1-3; TRBD1 matches 9 bases. The germline V gene has CDR1 SQVTM and CDR2 ANQGSEA. The CDR3 consists of 14 residues. Unmatched junction bases numbered 6, after V lost 6 bases and J lost 3 bases. The CDR3 coding sequence is TGCAGCGTCCGGGACAGGGATTTTGGAAACACCATATATTTT. Translation: CSVRDRDFGNTIYF.

This sequence joins TRBV3-1 (or the pseudogene TRBV3-2) and TRBJ1-1, with D unclear. Deletions cut 0 bases from V and 10 bases from J, with 15 bases between. This CDR3 contains 14 residues. Per the germline V gene, CDR1 is LGHDT and CDR2 is YNNKEL (reference sequence). CDR3 sequence reads: CASSQEGSPRTAFF. CDR3 sequence (DNA): TGTGCCAGCAGCCAAGAAGGGAGTCCTCGTACAGCTTTCTTT.

In this sample, this clone turned up once. J is TRBJ2-7 and V is TRBV7-3; 9 positions match TRBD1. The germline V gene encodes CDR1 SGHTA and CDR2 FQGTGA. The ends lost 3 bases at V and 5 bases at J; junction bases unmatched: 5. The CDR3 is 14 amino acids. The CDR3 sequence: CASSLGTGFDEQYF. The DNA of the CDR3 is TGTGCCAGCAGCTTGGGGACAGGGTTTGACGAGCAGTACTTC. The full variable domain, in which reference TRBV7-3 and TRBJ2-7 provide the parts outside the CDR3, is GAGVSQTPSNKVTEKGKYVELRCDPISGHTALYWYRQSLGQGPEFLIYFQGTGAADDSGLPNDRFFAVRPEGSVSTLKIQRTERGDSAVYLCASSLGTGFDEQYFGPGTRLTVT.

Note on this clone: Other DNA sequences within the sample encode an identical CDR3. This chain joins TRBV4-1 and TRBJ2-1; the match to TRBD2 covers 12 bases. The CDR3 has 15 residues. Germline CDR1 MGHRA, CDR2 YSYEKL. After removal of 6 bases from V and 7 bases from J, the junction contained 7 bases not matched to a gene. CDR3 sequence reads: CASSRGLAGNNEQFF. The CDR3, as DNA: TGCGCCAGCAGTCGCGGACTAGCGGGGAATAATGAGCAGTTCTTC.

J is TRBJ2-7 and V is TRBV3-1 (or the pseudogene TRBV3-2), with D possibly matching TRBD1 (5 bases). The CDR3 covers 15 residues. Germline V gene data show CDR1 as LGHDT and CDR2 as YNNKEL (reference sequence). The V end lost 2 bases, the J end lost 0 bases, and 11 bases lay between the germline ends. DNA of the CDR3: TGTGCCAGCAGCCAATTTACAGGAAGCTCCTACGAGCAGTACTTC. Translated, it gives CASSQFTGSSYEQYF.

CDR3 protein: CASSNRGRDNSPLHF. As DNA, the CDR3 is TGTGCCAGTAGTAACAGGGGTAGAGATAATTCACCCCTCCACTTT. The V call is TRBV19, the J call TRBJ1-6, with 7 bases matching TRBD1. Germline V gene data show CDR1 as LNHDA and CDR2 as SQIVND (reference sequence). Germline trimming cut 4 bases from V and 5 bases from J; bases unmatched to any gene: 5. The CDR3 is made up of 15 amino acids. Based on the CDR3 plus reference TRBV19 and TRBJ1-6, the full variable domain is DGGITQSPKYLFRKEGQNVTLSCEQNLNHDAMYWYRQDPGQGLRLIYYSQIVNDFQKGDIAEGYSVSREKKESFPLTVTSAQKNPTAFYLCASSNRGRDNSPLHFGNGTRLTVT.

V is TRBV7-9 and J is TRBJ1-4, with 11 positions matching TRBD1. This CDR3 spans 18 amino acids. Losses at the gene ends were 3 bases for V and 2 bases for J; bases not matched to a gene: 8. Germline CDR1 reads SEHNR; CDR2 reads FQNEAQ (reference sequence). This chain's CDR3 is CASSFGQGAEGTNEKLFF. Written as DNA, the CDR3 is TGTGCCAGCAGCTTCGGACAGGGGGCAGAGGGGACTAATGAAAAACTGTTTTTT.

This rearrangement joins TRBV30 to TRBJ1-6, with unresolved D. Trimming cost V 1 base and J 0 bases, with 10 bases left between them. From germline, CDR1 is GTSNPN and CDR2 SVGIG (reference sequence). The CDR3 runs 16 residues. CDR3 nucleotides: TGTGCCTGGAGTGCGCTACAGAGCTCCTATAATTCACCCCTCCACTTT. Translation: CAWSALQSSYNSPLHF.